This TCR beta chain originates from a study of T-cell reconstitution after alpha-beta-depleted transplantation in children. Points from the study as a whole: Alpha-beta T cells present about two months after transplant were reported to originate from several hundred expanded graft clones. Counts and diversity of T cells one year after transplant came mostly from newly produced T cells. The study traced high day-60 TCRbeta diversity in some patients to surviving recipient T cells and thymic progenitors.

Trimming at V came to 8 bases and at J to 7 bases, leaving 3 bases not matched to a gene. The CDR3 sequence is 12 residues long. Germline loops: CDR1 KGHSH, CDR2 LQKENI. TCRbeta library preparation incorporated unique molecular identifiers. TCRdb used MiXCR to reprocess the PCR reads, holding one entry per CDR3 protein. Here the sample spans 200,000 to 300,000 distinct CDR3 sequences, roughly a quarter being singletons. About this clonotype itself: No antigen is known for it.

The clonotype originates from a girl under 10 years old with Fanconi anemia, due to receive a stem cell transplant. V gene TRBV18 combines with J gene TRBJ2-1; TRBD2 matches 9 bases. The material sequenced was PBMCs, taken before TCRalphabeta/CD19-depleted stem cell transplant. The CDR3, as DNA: TGTGCCAGCGGTAGCGGGGGAAATGAGCAGTTCTTC. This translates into CASGSGGNEQFF.